A single sample is the source of the 3 T cell receptor beta chains below, sequenced in a study of T cells in Graves' hyperthyroidism and ophthalmopathy. Amplified regions were TCR beta CDR3 sequences from RNA transcripts. The HTBI primer set drove a first-round RT-PCR of the TCR CDR3. MiXCR was run by TCRdb on the multiplex PCR reads, yielding one entry per CDR3 protein. The data show a few hundred thousand distinct CDR3 sequences, with roughly 16% seen just once and 2.5% to 4% held by the top ten. Sample: blood. These receptors all stem from a woman in her thirties or forties with Graves' ophthalmopathy.

This clonotype was picked up many times. The chain uses TRBV15 and TRBJ1-5; D gene unclear. The CDR3 covers 13 residues. Germline CDR1 and CDR2: LNHNV and YYDKDF (reference sequence). Trimming removed 2 bases from V and 6 bases from J, with 8 bases in between. For the CDR3, the DNA is TGTGCCACCAGCAGACCGGGCAGTCAGCCCCAGCATTTT. Protein sequence: CATSRPGSQPQHF.

This sequence joins TRBV14 and TRBJ1-2; a weak D match, TRBD1 (5 bases). This CDR3 is 16 amino acids long. The V end was cut by 1 base, the J end by 2 bases, with 14 bases between. Looked up from germline, CDR1 is SGHDN and CDR2 is FVKESK. The CDR3 loop is CASSQVMGGSNYGYTF. The CDR3 DNA reads TGTGCCAGCAGCCAAGTCATGGGGGGGTCCAACTATGGCTACACCTTC. The whole variable domain, remainder taken from reference TRBV14 and TRBJ1-2, is EAGVTQFPSHSVIEKGQTVTLRCDPISGHDNLYWYRRVMGKEIKFLLHFVKESKQDESGMPNNRFLAERTGGTYSTLKVQPAELEDSGVYFCASSQVMGGSNYGYTFGSGTRLTVV.

The chain links TRBV29-1 to TRBJ2-3, with TRBD2 as a possible D gene (6 bases). Germline V gene lookup returns CDR1 SQVTM and CDR2 ANQGSEA. The CDR3 is made up of 13 amino acids. Trimming took 8 bases from V and 1 from J, leaving 13 bases between them. CDR3 sequence reads: CSSIGGGTDTQYF. CDR3 sequence (DNA): TGCAGCTCCATCGGGGGAGGCACAGATACGCAGTATTTT.